The 18 T cell receptor beta chains below come from one sample, sequenced in a study of early T cells in non-severe SARS-CoV-2 infection. MiXCR, applied by TCRdb to the 5' RACE reads, yields one record per CDR3 protein. Of roughly 90,000 distinct CDR3 sequences in the sample, less than 15% were seen once. Sample: whole blood. These receptors were obtained from an adult who was a healthcare worker with PCR-confirmed SARS-CoV-2 infection or an uninfected control (not recorded which).

The V gene is TRBV7-9, the J gene TRBJ1-2, with no clear D. Trimming left V 1 base short and J 1 base short, with 7 bases between. The CDR3 has 14 amino acids. CDR1 and CDR2 (germline): SEHNR, FQNEAQ (reference sequence). The CDR3 loop is CASSLGGNNYGYTF. CDR3 bases: TGTGCCAGCAGCTTAGGAGGGAATAACTATGGCTACACCTTC. The full variable domain, completed using reference TRBV7-9 and TRBJ1-2, is DTGVSQNPRHKITKRGQNVTFRCDPISEHNRLYWYRQTLGQGPEFLTYFQNEAQLEKSRLLSDRFSAERPKGSFSTLEIQRTEQGDSAMYLCASSLGGNNYGYTFGSGTRLTVV.

There are many counts of this clonotype. The DNA of the CDR3 is TGTGCCAGCAGTTTAGCAGGGGGCAAAGAGACCCAGTACTTC. This gives the protein CASSLAGGKETQYF. This rearrangement joins TRBV28 to TRBJ2-5, with 8 bases fitting TRBD1. Unmatched junction bases numbered 2, after V lost 2 bases and J lost 3 bases. The CDR3 is 14 amino acids. Germline CDR1 is MDHEN and CDR2 is SYDVKM.

This chain uses TRBV4-1 with TRBJ2-2, with TRBD2 matching 9 bases. The CDR3 loop spans 15 amino acids. Germline CDR1 is MGHRA and CDR2 is YSYEKL. V trimming: 4 bases; J trimming: 4 bases; junction bases outside the gene matches: 4. The CDR3 DNA is TGCGCCAGCAGCCCCGGGACTAGCCCCACCGGGGAGCTGTTTTTT. It specifies CASSPGTSPTGELFF.

The chain links TRBV28 to TRBJ2-7; TRBD1 might be the D (6 bases). Trimming stripped 7 bases from V and 3 bases from J, with 16 bases between. From germline, CDR1 is MDHEN and CDR2 SYDVKM. The CDR3 totals 14 residues. Here the CDR3 reads CASTLGGPYYEQYF. The CDR3 nucleotides read TGTGCCAGCACCCTAGGGGGTCCATACTACGAGCAGTACTTC.

The sample holds a few counts of this clonotype. The rearrangement links TRBV7-9 to TRBJ2-3, with D perhaps TRBD1 (6 bases). Trimming cost V 1 base and J 7 bases, with 9 bases left between them. This CDR3 is 13 amino acids long. The germline gives CDR1 SEHNR, CDR2 FQNEAQ (reference sequence). The CDR3 is CASSLEGVNTQYF. The CDR3 DNA follows: TGTGCCAGCAGCTTAGAGGGGGTGAATACGCAGTATTTT.

This clonotype was observed many times. This chain connects TRBV29-1 to TRBJ2-1; D unresolved. The CDR3 has 13 amino acids. CDR1 and CDR2 from the germline V gene are SQVTM and ANQGSEA. The V end was cut by 4 bases, the J end by 6 bases, with 13 bases between. The CDR3 region has the DNA TGCAGCGTTGTCGGTCTTATCTTCAATGAGCAGTTCTTC. Encoded protein: CSVVGLIFNEQFF.

The chain has TRBV28 and TRBJ1-2; D is uncertain. The CDR3 is made up of 13 amino acids. Germline V gene sequence: CDR1 MDHEN, CDR2 SYDVKM. Trimming stripped 6 bases from V and 4 bases from J, with 12 bases between. The CDR3 protein is CASRPEYLYGYTF. The CDR3 bases are TGTGCCAGCAGACCCGAATATCTCTATGGCTACACCTTC.

CDR3 DNA sequence: TGTGCCAGCACCCACCGATACAGGGACCACTTGTCCTACGAGCAGTACTTC. This gives the protein CASTHRYRDHLSYEQYF. This chain connects TRBV12-3 or TRBV12-4 to TRBJ2-7; possible D gene TRBD1, 6 bases. The CDR3 extends over 17 amino acids. The V gene lost 7 bases and the J gene lost 1 base, with 23 bases spanning the gap.

This clonotype has just a few counts. Written as DNA, the CDR3 is TGTGCCATCAGTTTGGGACAGGGTAGCACAGATACGCAGTATTTT. It yields the protein CAISLGQGSTDTQYF. This rearrangement joins TRBV10-3 to TRBJ2-3; 9 bases are shared with TRBD1. Unmatched junction bases numbered 3, after V lost 5 bases and J lost 0 bases. The length of the CDR3 is 15 residues. CDR1 ENHRY and CDR2 SYGVKD come from the germline V gene.

The chain is built from TRBV7-8 and TRBJ2-3, with TRBD1 matching 7 bases. V gave up 3 bases and J gave up 6 bases; unmatched junction bases: 3. The germline V gene encodes CDR1 SGHVS and CDR2 FQNEAQ. This CDR3 region has 13 residues. The CDR3 nucleotides are TGTGCCAGCAGCTTTACAGGGGAGGATACGCAGTATTTT. Its translation: CASSFTGEDTQYF.

The chain links TRBV5-1 to TRBJ2-2, with D possibly matching TRBD2 (7 bases). V was clipped by 6 bases and J by 1 base, with 16 bases between them. The germline gives CDR1 SGHRS, CDR2 YFSETQ. This CDR3 is 16 amino acids long. CDR3 region: CASTSRGARNTGELFF. CDR3 in DNA: TGCGCCAGCACCTCCCGGGGGGCCCGGAACACCGGGGAGCTGTTTTTT.

This clonotype was seen a handful of times. The chain has TRBV20-1 and TRBJ2-3; 8 bases fit TRBD2. The CDR3 has 15 residues. Germline trimming cut 4 bases from V and 0 bases from J; bases unmatched to any gene: 6. The germline V gene encodes CDR1 DFQATT and CDR2 SNEGSKA (reference sequence). The CDR3 DNA follows: TGCAGTGCTACCCAACTAGCGGCTAGCACAGATACGCAGTATTTT. Translation: CSATQLAASTDTQYF.

The chain recombines TRBV30 with TRBJ2-2; D unclear. The germline V gene has CDR1 GTSNPN and CDR2 SVGIG (reference sequence). This CDR3 is built from 13 residues. Trimming removed 2 bases at V and 6 bases at J, with 10 bases between. DNA of the CDR3: TGTGCCTGGAGTAGCACTCCCTCCGGGGAGCTGTTTTTT. Its protein product is CAWSSTPSGELFF.

This clonotype was seen only a few times. The chain couples TRBV19 to TRBJ2-1; D gene ambiguous. There are 12 residues in the CDR3. From germline, CDR1 is LNHDA and CDR2 SQIVND (reference sequence). The ends were cut back, 3 bases at V and 7 bases at J, with 7 bases in the middle. The CDR3 coding sequence is TGTGCCAGTAGTATCTCTAAGAATGAGCAGTTCTTC. Translating it yields CASSISKNEQFF.

This clonotype was seen many times. The J gene is TRBJ1-2, the V gene TRBV28; D gene ambiguous. The CDR3 runs to 14 residues. Germline CDR1 MDHEN, CDR2 SYDVKM. Between the trimmed V and J ends, which lost 5 bases and 3 bases, there was a span of 13 bases. CDR3 bases: TGTGCCAGCAGTCTAAGAGGCCGAGACTATGGCTACACCTTC. It is translated as CASSLRGRDYGYTF.

This sequence joins TRBV28 and TRBJ1-1; TRBD1 aligns across 7 bases. Germline loops: CDR1 MDHEN, CDR2 SYDVKM. V dropped 7 bases and J dropped 6; count of bases not matched to a gene: 11. There are 14 residues in the CDR3. CDR3 residues: CASTRGGGTAEAFF. The CDR3, as DNA: TGTGCCAGCACTAGGGGAGGGGGCACCGCTGAAGCTTTCTTT.

The rearrangement links TRBV20-1 to TRBJ1-6; 7 nucleotides match TRBD1. The CDR3 covers 15 residues. Losses at the gene ends were 6 bases for V and 7 bases for J; bases not matched to a gene: 12. The germline V gene encodes CDR1 DFQATT and CDR2 SNEGSKA (reference sequence). CDR3 in amino acids: CSAPGTDTRNSPLHF. Written as DNA, the CDR3 is TGCAGTGCACCCGGGACAGACACTCGGAATTCACCCCTCCACTTT.

The chain carries TRBV27 and TRBJ1-6, with D perhaps matching TRBD1 (6 bases). Germline CDR1 is MNHEY and CDR2 is SMNVEV (reference sequence). The CDR3 is made up of 14 amino acids. V lost 5 bases to trimming and J lost 9 bases, with 14 bases between them. The CDR3 is CASSPDRLGSPLHF. As DNA, the CDR3 is TGTGCCAGCAGTCCCGACAGGCTAGGTTCACCCCTCCACTTT.